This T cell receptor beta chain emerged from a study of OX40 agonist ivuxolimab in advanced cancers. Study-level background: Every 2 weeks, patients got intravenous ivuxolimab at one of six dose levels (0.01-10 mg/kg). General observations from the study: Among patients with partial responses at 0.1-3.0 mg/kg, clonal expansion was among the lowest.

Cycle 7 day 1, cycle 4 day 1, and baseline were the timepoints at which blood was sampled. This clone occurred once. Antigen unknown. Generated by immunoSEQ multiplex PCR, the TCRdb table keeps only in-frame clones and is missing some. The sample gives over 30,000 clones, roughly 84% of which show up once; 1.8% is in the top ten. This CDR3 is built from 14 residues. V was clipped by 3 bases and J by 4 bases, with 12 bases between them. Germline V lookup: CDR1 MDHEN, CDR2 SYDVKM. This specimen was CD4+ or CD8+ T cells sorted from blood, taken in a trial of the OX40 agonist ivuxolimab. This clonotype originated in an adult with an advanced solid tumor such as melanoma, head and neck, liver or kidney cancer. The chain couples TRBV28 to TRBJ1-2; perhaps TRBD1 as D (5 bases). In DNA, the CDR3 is TGTGCCAGCAGTTTGAGCAGGGCAACCTATGGCTACACCTTC. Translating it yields CASSLSRATYGYTF.